The 5 T cell receptor beta chains below come from one sample, sequenced in a study of T cell changes during pregnancy in multiple sclerosis. The assay was immunoSEQ multiplex PCR, and TCRdb's table has in-frame clones only and misses some. The table has about 57,000 clones, 90% seen once. The source was peripheral blood, collected in the first trimester of pregnancy. The origin of the receptors is a female donor in good health, enrolled as a control in a pregnancy study.

The chain joins TRBV7-8 to TRBJ2-2, with 8 positions matching TRBD1. CDR3 length: 17 amino acids. Germline V gives CDR1 SGHVS, CDR2 FQNEAQ. The V gene end was trimmed by 1 base and the J gene end by 5 bases; junction bases not matched to a gene: 9. Here the CDR3 DNA reads TGTGCCAGCAGCTTAGATTCCCTCAGGGGGCTTACCGGGGAGCTGTTTTTT. Translation gives CASSLDSLRGLTGELFF.

The chain carries TRBV25-1 and TRBJ2-3; TRBD1 matches at 10 bases. J gave up 5 bases and V 6 bases, and 8 bases lay outside the gene matches. Germline-derived CDR1 and CDR2 are MGHDK and SYGVNS. The CDR3 has 15 residues. The CDR3 spells CASSPGTGDLDTQYF. In nucleotides, the CDR3 is TGTGCCAGCAGCCCCGGGACAGGGGATCTAGATACGCAGTATTTT.

The chain carries TRBV27 and TRBJ1-5; 8 nucleotides match TRBD1. The CDR3 spans 14 residues. V lost 5 bases, J lost 6 bases, and 6 bases stayed unmatched. CDR1 and CDR2 from the germline V gene are MNHEY and SMNVEV (reference sequence). The DNA for the CDR3 is TGTGCCAGCAGTCCCCGGGACAGGCCTCAGCCCCAGCATTTT. Translation: CASSPRDRPQPQHF.

This chain links TRBV29-1 with TRBJ2-7, with 12 bases aligning to TRBD2. The ends lost 5 bases at V and 8 bases at J; junction bases unmatched: 10. This CDR3 has 14 residues. The germline CDR1 and CDR2 sequences are SQVTM and ANQGSEA. The CDR3 region has the DNA TGCAGCGTTTCTCGTCTAGCGGGAGGGAGAAAGCAGTACTTC. It encodes CSVSRLAGGRKQYF.

The rearrangement joins TRBV27 to TRBJ2-7; the D gene is possibly TRBD2 (5 bases). Trimming removed 1 base from V and 5 bases from J, with 12 bases in between. The CDR3 covers 14 residues. Germline V gene sequence: CDR1 MNHEY, CDR2 SMNVEV (reference sequence). The CDR3 region has the DNA TGTGCCAGCAGTTTATTTTCTAGCCGGGACGAGCAGTACTTC. Residues: CASSLFSSRDEQYF.